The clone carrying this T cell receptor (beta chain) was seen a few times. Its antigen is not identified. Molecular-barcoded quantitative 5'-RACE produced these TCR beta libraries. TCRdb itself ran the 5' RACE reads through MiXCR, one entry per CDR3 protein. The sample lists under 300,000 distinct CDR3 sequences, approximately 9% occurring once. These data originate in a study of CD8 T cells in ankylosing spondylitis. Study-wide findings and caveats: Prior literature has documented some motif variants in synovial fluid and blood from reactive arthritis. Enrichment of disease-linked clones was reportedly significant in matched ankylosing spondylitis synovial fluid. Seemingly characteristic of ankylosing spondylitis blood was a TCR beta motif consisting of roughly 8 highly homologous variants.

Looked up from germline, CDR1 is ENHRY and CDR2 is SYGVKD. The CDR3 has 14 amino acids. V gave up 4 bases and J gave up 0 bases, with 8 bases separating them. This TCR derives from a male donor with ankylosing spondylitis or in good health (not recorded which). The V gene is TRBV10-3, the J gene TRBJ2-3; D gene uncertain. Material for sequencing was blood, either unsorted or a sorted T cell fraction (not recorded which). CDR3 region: CAISVGGSTDTQYF. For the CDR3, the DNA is TGTGCCATCAGTGTGGGCGGAAGCACAGATACGCAGTATTTT.